This T cell receptor beta chain is from a study of shared clonotypes between healthy human individuals. Study context: A donor's plate count was three for CD4 naive and three for CD4 memory; CD8 naive had two and CD8 memory one. General study findings and limits: Among several donors, approximately 4.6% of naive CD4 clonotypes were found in common.

Each sorted subset replicate got 200 ng genomic DNA, tens of thousands of genomes. Profiled with immunoSEQ multiplex PCR; TCRdb holds only in-frame clones, not every one. The table includes roughly 110,000 clones, around 65% detected once. This clone was seen only a few times. As yet, its antigen is unknown. Germline CDR1 MNHNS, CDR2 SASEGT. Trimming cost V 2 bases and J 0 bases, with 9 bases left between them. The CDR3 runs to 15 residues. The rearrangement uses TRBV6-1 and TRBJ2-3, with TRBD1 as a possible D gene (6 bases). This TCR was sampled from a woman between 25 and 40 years old in good health. The specimen was memory CD8+ T cells sorted from blood. This sample's subset: CD45RO+ cells pooled with CCR7-negative TemRA cells. The CDR3, as DNA: TGTGCCAGCAGTGAATTACAGGGCAGCACAGATACGCAGTATTTT. Amino acid sequence: CASSELQGSTDTQYF.